Following are 12 T cell receptor beta chains from one sample sequenced in a study of T cell responses to AZD1222 COVID-19 vaccine. Assay used: immunoSEQ multiplex PCR; TCRdb lists only in-frame clones, some missing. The sample contains roughly 130,000 clones, around 90% of which appear only once. This sample comprised peripheral blood, obtained on day 0 of AZD1222 vaccination. The receptor set was obtained from an adult in good health.

The chain has TRBV6-6 and TRBJ2-2; D perhaps matches TRBD2 (5 bases). The germline V gene has CDR1 MNHNY and CDR2 SVGAGI (reference sequence). The V end lost 6 bases, the J end lost 1 base, and 15 bases lay between the germline ends. The CDR3 loop spans 16 amino acids. The CDR3 loop reads CASRVDGEVNTGELFF. CDR3 DNA: TGTGCCAGCAGGGTCGACGGGGAAGTGAACACCGGGGAGCTGTTTTTT.

The V call is TRBV24-1, the J call TRBJ2-7; D may be TRBD1 or TRBD2 (5 bases each). Trimming removed 4 bases at V and 1 base at J, with 19 bases between. Germline lookup yields CDR1 KGHDR and CDR2 SFDVKD. The CDR3 has 17 residues. This chain's CDR3 is CATSDPRVMDFSYEQYF. CDR3 nucleotide sequence: TGTGCCACCAGTGACCCCAGGGTCATGGACTTTTCCTACGAGCAGTACTTC.

The chain combines TRBV5-1 with TRBJ1-6; D gene ambiguous. V was pared by 4 bases and J by 8 bases, with 13 bases between. The CDR3 extends over 14 amino acids. Per the germline V gene, CDR1 is SGHRS and CDR2 is YFSETQ. For the CDR3, the DNA is TGCGCCAGCAGCGCCTCAGGACGAGATTCACCCCTCCACTTT. Translating it yields CASSASGRDSPLHF.

V and J are TRBV30 and TRBJ2-5; a weak D match, TRBD2 (5 bases). The CDR3 extends over 16 amino acids. Trimming stripped 3 bases from V and 1 base from J, with 18 bases between. Germline values: CDR1 GTSNPN, CDR2 SVGIG (reference sequence). The CDR3 loop is CAWSPPSASSQETQYF. The CDR3 DNA reads as TGTGCCTGGAGCCCCCCGTCGGCTAGCAGCCAAGAGACCCAGTACTTC.

The V call is TRBV20-1, the J call TRBJ1-1; 8 positions agree with TRBD1. Germline V lookup: CDR1 DFQATT, CDR2 SNEGSKA (reference sequence). The length of the CDR3 is 13 residues. V dropped 3 bases and J dropped 3; count of bases not matched to a gene: 3. This chain's CDR3 is CSASQGAYTEAFF. CDR3 DNA: TGCAGTGCTAGTCAGGGGGCGTACACTGAAGCTTTCTTT.

This clone came up a few times. The chain is built from TRBV4-2 and TRBJ1-1, with no clear D. The V and J ends lost 4 bases and 0 bases respectively, with 15 bases between them. Germline loops: CDR1 LGHNA, CDR2 YNFKEQ. This CDR3 has 16 amino acids. Here the CDR3 DNA reads TGTGCCAGCAGCCTCAACAGAGTCAGTCTGAACACTGAAGCTTTCTTT. Residues: CASSLNRVSLNTEAFF.

V and J are TRBV6-5 and TRBJ1-1; D not resolved. CDR1 and CDR2 (germline): MNHEY, SVGAGI. Trimming pared 3 bases from V and 5 bases from J, leaving 7 bases between. The CDR3 runs 12 residues. CDR3 amino acids: CASSYIGTEAFF. For the CDR3, the DNA is TGTGCCAGCAGTTATATTGGGACTGAAGCTTTCTTT.

The chain joins TRBV15 to TRBJ1-1; no reliable D call. The CDR3 is 14 amino acids. The V end was cut by 2 bases, the J end by 0 bases, with 7 bases between. CDR1 and CDR2 from the germline V gene are LNHNV and YYDKDF (reference sequence). The CDR3 nucleotides read TGTGCCACCAGCAGACCCGGGGTGAACACTGAAGCTTTCTTT. Amino acids: CATSRPGVNTEAFF.

The chain uses TRBV5-4 and TRBJ1-4; D is unresolved. V was clipped by 1 base and J by 4 bases, with 5 bases between them. The CDR3 is made up of 13 amino acids. CDR1 SGHNT and CDR2 YYREEE come from the germline V gene (reference sequence). This CDR3 reads CASSLRLNEKLFF. CDR3 in DNA: TGTGCCAGCAGCTTGCGCCTTAATGAAAAACTGTTTTTT.

The chain couples TRBV5-1 to TRBJ1-4; TRBD1 is a possible D gene (5 bases). Trimming left V 0 bases short and J 10 bases short, with 16 bases between. There are 15 residues in the CDR3. CDR1 SGHRS and CDR2 YFSETQ come from the germline V gene. CDR3 sequence reads: CASSLGGTGGGKLFF. The CDR3 DNA reads TGCGCCAGCAGCTTGGGCGGCACAGGTGGTGGAAAACTGTTTTTT.

This chain joins TRBV7-9 and TRBJ2-1; tentative D call: TRBD1 (6 bases). The germline gives CDR1 SEHNR, CDR2 FQNEAQ (reference sequence). V lost 3 bases, J lost 3 bases, and 15 bases lay in between. This CDR3 is 16 amino acids long. The CDR3 reads CASSLVQTGGYNEQFF. CDR3 DNA sequence: TGTGCCAGCAGCTTGGTCCAGACAGGTGGCTACAATGAGCAGTTCTTC.

CDR3 loop: CASSGGQGPSYEQYF. The CDR3 region has the DNA TGTGCCAGTAGTGGGGGACAGGGCCCATCCTACGAGCAGTACTTC. The V and J genes are TRBV19 and TRBJ2-7, with TRBD1 matching over 9 bases. Per the germline V gene, CDR1 is LNHDA and CDR2 is SQIVND (reference sequence). CDR3 length: 15 residues. The junction had 6 bases not matched to a gene; V was cut back by 5 bases and J by 1 base.